The rows below give T cell receptor beta chains drawn from one sample of a study of T-cell memory formation after mild COVID-19. MiXCR, applied by TCRdb to the 5' RACE reads, yields one record per CDR3 protein. Among more than 250,000 distinct CDR3 sequences, roughly a sixth were seen once, and the ten largest hold around 21%. Sequenced: PBMCs or a T cell subset sorted from them (not recorded which). The source is a man in his late teens or twenties who had mild COVID-19 (a few samples of this study predate the infection). Cell type and time point are not known. The CDR3 runs from the conserved cysteine through the conserved F or W. A D gene is named only where the DNA matches it firmly. Some rows mark clone size as missing; the rest say once, few, many or name a class of expanded clone.

TRBV5-5	TRBD1	few	TRBJ2-2	CASSHRSTGGSPGELFF	TGTGCCAGCAGCCATCGATCGACAGGGGGCTCGCCCGGGGAGCTGTTTTTT
TRBV7-9	TRBD1	-	TRBJ2-3	CASSIAGQGTDTQYF	TGTGCCAGCAGCATCGCCGGACAGGGGACAGATACGCAGTATTTT
TRBV20-1	TRBD2	few	TRBJ2-1	CSPWPAGGTNEQFF	TGCAGTCCCTGGCCTGCGGGGGGGACCAATGAGCAGTTCTTC
TRBV4-1	-	-	TRBJ1-2	CASSQARSGGDGYTF	TGCGCCAGCAGCCAAGCACGTTCCGGGGGGGATGGCTACACCTTC
TRBV19	-	-	TRBJ2-3	CASSMTDTQYF	TGTGCCAGTAGTATGACAGATACGCAGTATTTT
TRBV20-1	-	-	TRBJ2-7	CSARETYEQYF	TGCAGTGCTAGGGAGACCTACGAGCAGTACTTC
TRBV12-3/TRBV12-4	-	-	TRBJ2-1	CASRPGTHNEQFF	TGTGCCAGCAGACCAGGGACACACAATGAGCAGTTCTTC
TRBV18	TRBD1	few	TRBJ1-1	CASSPSLDRISTEAFF	TGTGCCAGCTCACCAAGCCTGGACAGGATTTCGACTGAAGCTTTCTTT
TRBV11-1	TRBD2	-	TRBJ2-7	CASSFHRGDEQYF	TGTGCCAGCAGCTTCCACCGGGGGGACGAGCAGTACTTC
TRBV7-6	TRBD1	-	TRBJ2-3	CASSPLAGTGSLGDTQYF	TGTGCCAGCAGCCCACTAGCAGGGACAGGGTCCCTCGGAGATACGCAGTATTTT
TRBV5-1	-	-	TRBJ1-2	CASRSSWDYGYTF	TGCGCCAGCAGGTCTAGTTGGGACTATGGCTACACCTTC
TRBV7-2	-	-	TRBJ2-5	CASSLVLAYQETQYF	TGTGCCAGCAGCTTAGTTCTGGCGTACCAAGAGACCCAGTACTTC
TRBV5-1	-	few	TRBJ2-7	CASSSLQAYEQYF	TGCGCCAGCAGCAGCCTACAGGCCTACGAGCAGTACTTC
TRBV24-1	-	few	TRBJ2-3	CATSDPGKGSDTQYF	TGTGCCACCAGTGATCCCGGGAAGGGTTCAGATACGCAGTATTTT
TRBV7-2	-	-	TRBJ1-2	CASSLVKGNYGYTF	TGTGCCAGCAGCTTAGTAAAGGGAAACTATGGCTACACCTTC
TRBV6-6	-	few	TRBJ2-4	CASSYRDIQYF	TGTGCCAGCAGTTACCGGGACATTCAGTACTTC
TRBV4-2	TRBD1	-	TRBJ2-1	CASSQLDLQGADNEQFF	TGTGCCAGCAGCCAGCTCGACCTACAGGGGGCCGACAATGAGCAGTTCTTC